The TCR beta chain under discussion was sequenced for a study of beta chain features in type 1 diabetes. Sequencing targeted expressed TCRB transcripts, as all isolated RNA had been reverse transcribed. The assay was immunoSEQ multiplex PCR, and TCRdb's table has in-frame clones only and misses some. The table records 350,000 or so clones, roughly a fifth of them present only once. This clone was detected a few times. The CDR3 covers 14 residues. CDR1 and CDR2 (germline): MNHNY, SVGAGI (reference sequence). Trimming pared 6 bases from V and 0 bases from J, leaving 12 bases between. The chain combines TRBV6-6 with TRBJ2-7; D remains unclear. This receptor was identified in a woman aged 18-29 years in good health. Sequenced input: naive CD4+ T cells from blood. In nucleotides, the CDR3 is TGTGCCAGCAGCATTGACATTTTCTCCTACGAGCAGTACTTC. Protein sequence: CASSIDIFSYEQYF.